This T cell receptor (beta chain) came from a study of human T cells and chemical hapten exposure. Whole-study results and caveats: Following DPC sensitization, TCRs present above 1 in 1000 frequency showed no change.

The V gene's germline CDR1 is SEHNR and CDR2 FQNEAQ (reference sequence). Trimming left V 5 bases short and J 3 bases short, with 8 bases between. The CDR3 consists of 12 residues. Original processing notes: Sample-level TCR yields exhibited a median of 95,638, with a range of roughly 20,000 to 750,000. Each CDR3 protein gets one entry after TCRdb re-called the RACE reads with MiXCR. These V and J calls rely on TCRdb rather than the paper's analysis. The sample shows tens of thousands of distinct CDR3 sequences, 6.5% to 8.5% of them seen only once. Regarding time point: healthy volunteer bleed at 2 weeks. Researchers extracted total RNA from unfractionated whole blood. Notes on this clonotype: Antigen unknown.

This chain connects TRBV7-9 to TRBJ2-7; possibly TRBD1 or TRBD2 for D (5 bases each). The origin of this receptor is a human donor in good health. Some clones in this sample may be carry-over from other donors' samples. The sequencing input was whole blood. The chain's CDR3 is CASSNGGYEQYF. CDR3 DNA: TGTGCCAGCAGCAATGGGGGCTACGAGCAGTACTTC.